This T cell receptor beta chain was recorded in a study of identical twins. Study findings and constraints: Cord blood's abundant beta clonotypes had fewer insertions, unlike memory repertoires.

Germline V lookup: CDR1 MNHEY, CDR2 SVGAGI. Trimming at V came to 2 bases and at J to 7 bases, leaving 5 bases not matched to a gene. The CDR3 is made up of 14 amino acids. Each CDR3 protein is one row after TCRdb ran MiXCR on the 5' RACE reads. The sample has around 250,000 distinct CDR3 sequences, approximately 5.9% seen once. A note on this clonotype: Its antigen is unknown.

These data also formed part of another study, on T cells expressing NK-cell markers.

The origin of this receptor is a woman between 18 and 29 years old in good health. The J gene is TRBJ1-5, the V gene TRBV6-5; 7 nucleotides line up with TRBD1. Sequenced: CD8+ T cells sorted from blood. The chain's CDR3 is CASSYDRVGQPQHF. DNA of the CDR3: TGTGCCAGCAGTTACGACAGGGTTGGACAGCCCCAGCATTTT.